This T cell receptor (beta chain) came from a study of blood T cells in healthy people across ages. The study, taken as a whole, reports: Long-lived and aged donors differed, with more naive CD4+ cells and higher diversity in the long-lived. Expanded clonotype changes were possibly confounded by unknown donor CMV status.

Unmatched junction bases numbered 9, after V lost 3 bases and J lost 8 bases. This CDR3 contains 15 residues. The germline gives CDR1 SGHRS, CDR2 YFSETQ. About this clonotype itself: What it recognizes is unknown.

PBMCs numbering at least 6 million were isolated per sample. A second roughly 6 to 12 cycle PCR used barcoded and J-beta primers. Every cDNA molecule bore a tag from a template-switch adaptor containing 12 random nucleotides. TCRdb re-analysed the 5' RACE reads in MiXCR, keeping a single row per CDR3 protein. Of fewer than 900,000 distinct CDR3 sequences in the sample, roughly 45% were seen once. The receptor was derived from a woman aged 60-75 years in good health. The chain uses TRBV5-1 and TRBJ2-7, with TRBD1 identical over 12 bases. The sample consisted of blood. In DNA form, the CDR3 reads TGCGCCAGCAGCTGGACCGGGACAGGGGGCTCAAAGCAGTACTTC. Its translation: CASSWTGTGGSKQYF.